What follows are 20 T cell receptor beta chains derived from one specimen sequenced in a study of blood T cell repertoires in COVID-19. Measured with immunoSEQ multiplex PCR; TCRdb has only the in-frame clones, and not every one. This repertoire shows tens of thousands of clones, roughly 88% found once; its top ten account for about 7%. Sample: peripheral blood. All receptors derive from a woman older than 75 with acute or convalescent COVID-19.

The rearrangement uses TRBV3-1 (or the pseudogene TRBV3-2) and TRBJ2-1, with unresolved D. The CDR3 spans 17 residues. Germline CDR1 and CDR2: LGHDT and YNNKEL (reference sequence). Trimming took off 0 bases at V and 0 bases at J, with 12 bases between the two ends. The CDR3 sequence is CASSQDPADISYNEQFF. The CDR3, as DNA: TGTGCCAGCAGCCAAGATCCTGCGGATATCTCCTACAATGAGCAGTTCTTC.

In its sample, this clone was seen a few times. The chain joins TRBV6-1 to TRBJ1-5, with TRBD1 matching over 9 bases. Germline lookup yields CDR1 MNHNS and CDR2 SASEGT. The CDR3 is 14 amino acids. V was pared by 0 bases and J by 9 bases, with 3 bases of the junction left unmatched. The CDR3 DNA reads TGTGCCAGCAGTGAAGCGGGGACAGGGCTGCCCCAGCATTTT. Residues: CASSEAGTGLPQHF.

This chain uses TRBV12-3 or TRBV12-4 with TRBJ2-1; TRBD1 might be the D (6 bases). Deletions cut 5 bases from V and 7 bases from J, with 9 bases between. The CDR3 is made up of 12 amino acids. CDR3 protein: CASSEQGNEQFF. The CDR3 DNA reads as TGTGCCAGCAGTGAACAGGGAAATGAGCAGTTCTTC.

The chain uses TRBV18 and TRBJ2-1; TRBD2 matches at 7 bases. Germline trimming cut 2 bases from V and 7 bases from J; bases unmatched to any gene: 14. The CDR3 loop spans 17 amino acids. In germline, CDR1 is KGHSH, CDR2 LQKENI. This CDR3 reads CASSPSLAHIVRNEQFF. In DNA form, the CDR3 reads TGTGCCAGCTCACCATCACTAGCGCACATTGTTAGAAATGAGCAGTTCTTC.

The chain carries TRBV27 and TRBJ2-3; 7 bases fit TRBD2. The CDR3 is 14 amino acids. The V gene end was trimmed by 4 bases and the J gene end by 4 bases; junction bases not matched to a gene: 5. The germline V gene encodes CDR1 MNHEY and CDR2 SMNVEV (reference sequence). The CDR3 is CASSSRTSSDTQYF. The CDR3 region has the DNA TGTGCCAGCAGTTCCCGGACTAGTTCAGATACGCAGTATTTT.

The CDR3 spells CASSLLGQAGYTF. The CDR3 nucleotides are TGTGCCAGCAGCTTACTCGGACAGGCGGGCTACACCTTC. The J gene is TRBJ1-2, the V gene TRBV7-6; 7 bases align to TRBD1. Per germline, CDR1 SGHVS and CDR2 FNYEAQ. The CDR3 loop spans 13 amino acids. J gave up 8 bases and V 2 bases, and 5 bases lay outside the gene matches.

J is TRBJ2-7 and V is TRBV9; 7 bases are a match to TRBD2. J was trimmed by 4 bases and V by 4 bases; bases with no gene match: 8. This CDR3 comprises 14 residues. CDR1 is SGDLS and CDR2 is YYNGEE in the germline V gene. CDR3 nucleotides: TGTGCCAGCAGCACCCGGGACTACGGATACGAGCAGTACTTC. Protein: CASSTRDYGYEQYF. The full variable domain, its missing parts supplied by reference TRBV9 and TRBJ2-7, is DSGVTQTPKHLITATGQRVTLRCSPRSGDLSVYWYQQSLDQGLQFLIQYYNGEERAKGNILERFSAQQFPDLHSELNLSSLELGDSALYFCASSTRDYGYEQYFGPGTRLTVT.

This chain joins TRBV3-1 (or the pseudogene TRBV3-2) and TRBJ1-6; 8 bases agree with TRBD1. This CDR3 comprises 16 residues. Trimming at V came to 4 bases and at J to 6 bases, leaving 8 bases not matched to a gene. Germline CDR1 and CDR2: LGHDT and YNNKEL (reference sequence). The CDR3 nucleotides read TGTGCCAGCAGCCCCTCCGACAGGGGCCCTAATTCACCCCTCCACTTT. Protein sequence: CASSPSDRGPNSPLHF.

This clone was observed a handful of times. J is TRBJ2-1 and V is TRBV24-1; TRBD2 matches 11 bases. Per germline, CDR1 KGHDR and CDR2 SFDVKD. This CDR3 is built from 16 residues. After removal of 4 bases from V and 7 bases from J, the junction contained 8 bases not matched to a gene. The CDR3 region has the DNA TGTGCCACCAGTGACGCCATAGCGGGAGGGGGAAATGAGCAGTTCTTC. Translated, it gives CATSDAIAGGGNEQFF.

This chain links TRBV6-5 with TRBJ2-5, with 8 bases fitting TRBD2. V gave up 0 bases and J gave up 5 bases; unmatched junction bases: 5. This CDR3 is 15 amino acids long. The germline CDR1 and CDR2 sequences are MNHEY and SVGAGI. The CDR3 is CASSYSSTSGETQYF. For the CDR3, the DNA is TGTGCCAGCAGTTACTCGAGCACTAGCGGTGAGACCCAGTACTTC.

This sequence joins TRBV3-1 (or the pseudogene TRBV3-2) and TRBJ1-1, with TRBD1 identical over 7 bases. J lost 2 bases, V lost 4 bases, and 7 bases had no gene match. Per germline, CDR1 LGHDT and CDR2 YNNKEL (reference sequence). This CDR3 has 15 residues. CDR3 DNA sequence: TGTGCCAGCAGCCGGCCGGGACAGATTAACACTGAAGCTTTCTTT. This gives the protein CASSRPGQINTEAFF.

The chain is built from TRBV29-1 and TRBJ2-1; perhaps TRBD2 as D (7 bases). Germline loops: CDR1 SQVTM, CDR2 ANQGSEA. There are 12 residues in the CDR3. CDR3 in DNA: TGCCGACCCTGGACGGGGGGCGATGAGCAGTTCTTC. Translation: CRPWTGGDEQFF.

V is TRBV6-5 and J is TRBJ1-2; TRBD1 matches 7 bases. The CDR3 consists of 14 residues. V gave up 5 bases and J gave up 8 bases; unmatched junction bases: 11. In germline, CDR1 is MNHEY, CDR2 SVGAGI. CDR3 region: CASSIDRDYDGYTF. For the CDR3, the DNA is TGTGCCAGCAGTATTGACAGGGATTATGACGGCTACACCTTC.

The chain carries TRBV2 and TRBJ2-7, with D possibly TRBD2 on 6 matching bases. Germline lookup yields CDR1 SNHLY and CDR2 FYNNEI. This CDR3 spans 14 amino acids. Deletions cut 5 bases from V and 3 bases from J, with 14 bases between. The CDR3 is CASSSTSWDYEQYF. The CDR3 coding sequence is TGTGCCAGCAGTTCTACTAGCTGGGACTACGAGCAGTACTTC.

This chain connects TRBV5-4 to TRBJ1-1; D unclear. Deletions cut 4 bases from V and 1 base from J, with 11 bases between. This CDR3 is built from 14 residues. In germline, CDR1 is SGHNT, CDR2 YYREEE (reference sequence). CDR3 sequence: CASSIGPWNTEAFF. Written as DNA, the CDR3 is TGTGCCAGCAGCATCGGTCCATGGAACACTGAAGCTTTCTTT.

The chain carries TRBV7-8 and TRBJ2-2, with 9 bases aligning to TRBD2. The CDR3 contains 15 residues. Germline CDR1 and CDR2: SGHVS and FQNEAQ. Trimming removed 4 bases from V and 6 bases from J; junction bases left unmatched: 6. CDR3 protein: CASSSRTSESGELFF. The CDR3 region has the DNA TGTGCCAGCAGCTCTCGGACTAGCGAATCCGGGGAGCTGTTTTTT.

This clone was counted a few times. The chain joins TRBV6-2 or TRBV6-3 to TRBJ2-3; TRBD2 aligns across 11 bases. Germline values: CDR1 MNHEY, CDR2 SVGEGT. The CDR3 length is 17 residues. V shed 2 bases and J 1 base; nucleotides not matched to a gene: 5. The CDR3 DNA sequence: TGTGCCAGCAGTTACGCCCTAGCGGGGGGTGGCACAGATACGCAGTATTTT. This encodes CASSYALAGGGTDTQYF.

The chain carries TRBV7-2 and TRBJ1-2; 7 bases fit TRBD1. The CDR3 extends over 14 amino acids. The germline CDR1 and CDR2 sequences are SGHTA and FQGNSA. J gave up 7 bases and V 0 bases, and 5 bases lay outside the gene matches. CDR3 sequence: CASSLAGTGAGYTF. Written as DNA, the CDR3 is TGTGCCAGCAGCTTAGCGGGCACAGGGGCTGGCTACACCTTC.

A remark on this clone: Different DNA sequences within this sample yield the same CDR3. The chain couples TRBV3-1 (or the pseudogene TRBV3-2) to TRBJ1-2; D may be TRBD1 (5 bases). This CDR3 is 14 amino acids long. Germline CDR1 and CDR2: LGHDT and YNNKEL (reference sequence). The V gene lost 6 bases and the J gene lost 4 bases, with 15 bases spanning the gap. Written as DNA, the CDR3 is TGTGCCAGCAGTCCCCAGTGGGGGGGCTATGGCTACACCTTC. Translation gives CASSPQWGGYGYTF.

This rearrangement joins TRBV5-4 to TRBJ2-2; TRBD1 aligns across 8 bases. After removal of 6 bases from V and 1 base from J, the junction contained 2 bases not matched to a gene. The CDR3 runs 14 residues. Germline lookup yields CDR1 SGHNT and CDR2 YYREEE (reference sequence). In DNA form, the CDR3 reads TGTGCCAGCACCGGGACAGGGAACACCGGGGAGCTGTTTTTT. As protein: CASTGTGNTGELFF.